The 28 T cell receptor beta chains below were found in one sample sequenced in a study of T cells in Graves' hyperthyroidism and ophthalmopathy. RNA transcripts were the template for amplifying TCR beta CDR3 regions. Carried out on the TCR CDR3, a first-round RT-PCR used the HTBI primer set. TCRdb reprocessed the multiplex PCR reads with MiXCR, giving one entry per CDR3 protein. The table includes around 350,000 distinct CDR3 sequences, around 15% detected once. Sequenced material: blood. All receptors come from a woman aged 55-70 years with Graves' ophthalmopathy.

This clonotype was seen ten or more times. The chain joins TRBV7-9 to TRBJ2-3; 13 bases align to TRBD2. Germline trimming cut 5 bases from V and 5 bases from J; bases unmatched to any gene: 10. Germline assignment: CDR1 SEHNR and CDR2 FQNEAQ (reference sequence). The CDR3 is 17 amino acids. CDR3 residues: CASSRLAGGPGGDTQYF. The CDR3 coding sequence is TGTGCCAGCAGCCGACTAGCGGGAGGACCGGGCGGAGATACGCAGTATTTT.

This clonotype came up many times. For the CDR3, the DNA is TGCAGTGTCGAGCCCCCGGGAGCCAATTCACCCCTCCACTTT. Residues: CSVEPPGANSPLHF. The chain employs TRBV20-1 and TRBJ1-6; D gene ambiguous. Trimming stripped 7 bases from V and 7 bases from J, with 17 bases between. This CDR3 comprises 14 residues. The germline gives CDR1 DFQATT, CDR2 SNEGSKA (reference sequence).

The J gene is TRBJ2-5, the V gene TRBV6-1; D gene uncertain. Germline loops: CDR1 MNHNS, CDR2 SASEGT. Deletions cut 4 bases from V and 0 bases from J, with 9 bases between. CDR3 length equals 14 residues. CDR3 nucleotides: TGTGCCAGCAGTGTAGGAGCCAACCAAGAGACCCAGTACTTC. It is translated as CASSVGANQETQYF.

This clonotype was seen only a few times. This chain connects TRBV12-5 to TRBJ2-1; 7 positions agree with TRBD2. The germline gives CDR1 LGHNT, CDR2 FRNRAP. After removal of 6 bases from V and 2 bases from J, the junction contained 10 bases not matched to a gene. This CDR3 has 16 amino acids. As DNA, the CDR3 is TGTGCTAGTGGAGCGCCGAGACTAGCAACCTACAATGAGCAGTTCTTC. The encoded protein is CASGAPRLATYNEQFF.

The V and J genes are TRBV20-1 and TRBJ2-1; the match to TRBD2 covers 8 bases. This CDR3 is built from 15 residues. The V gene end was trimmed by 6 bases and the J gene end by 12 bases; junction bases not matched to a gene: 19. Germline CDR1 reads DFQATT; CDR2 reads SNEGSKA (reference sequence). Written as DNA, the CDR3 is TGCAGTGCAAGACCCACCGGGACTAGATCAATGGGGCAGTTCTTC. As protein: CSARPTGTRSMGQFF.

The chain couples TRBV28 to TRBJ1-2, with D possibly TRBD1 on 5 matching bases. Germline V gene sequence: CDR1 MDHEN, CDR2 SYDVKM. V lost 4 bases, J lost 7 bases, and 19 bases lay in between. The CDR3 runs to 15 residues. The CDR3 spells CASSSVTDVSCGYTF. CDR3 bases: TGTGCCAGCAGTTCCGTGACAGACGTTAGCTGTGGCTACACCTTC.

This clonotype was seen at least ten times. V and J are TRBV28 and TRBJ2-2; D gene unclear. CDR1 and CDR2 from the germline V gene are MDHEN and SYDVKM. V dropped 7 bases and J dropped 1 base, with 4 bases sitting between them. The CDR3 covers 12 residues. CDR3 sequence: CASKENTGELFF. The CDR3 bases are TGTGCCAGCAAGGAGAACACCGGGGAGCTGTTTTTT.

This clonotype was detected ten times or more. The chain employs TRBV11-2 and TRBJ1-4, with D unresolved. V dropped 1 base and J dropped 6 bases, with 6 bases sitting between them. The CDR3 is made up of 13 amino acids. Germline lookup yields CDR1 SGHAT and CDR2 FQNNGV. This CDR3 reads CASSLAPYEKLFF. The CDR3 bases are TGTGCCAGCAGCTTAGCTCCGTATGAAAAACTGTTTTTT.

This clonotype was picked up many times. The CDR3 DNA reads TGCAGTGCTCGGATTGTCTCTGGAAACACCATATATTTT. Its protein is CSARIVSGNTIYF. This chain connects TRBV20-1 to TRBJ1-3; no definite D call. CDR3 size: 13 residues. Trimming left V 5 bases short and J 0 bases short, with 8 bases between. Germline lookup yields CDR1 DFQATT and CDR2 SNEGSKA (reference sequence).

V is TRBV7-2 and J is TRBJ2-3, with no clear D. There are 13 residues in the CDR3. The germline CDR1 and CDR2 sequences are SGHTA and FQGNSA. V lost 3 bases, J lost 1 base, and 5 bases lay in between. This CDR3 reads CASSFHGTDTQYF. CDR3 DNA sequence: TGTGCCAGCAGCTTTCACGGCACAGATACGCAGTATTTT.

This clonotype was found a few times. The chain is built from TRBV10-1 and TRBJ2-2; the D is unclear. Looked up from germline, CDR1 is WNHNN and CDR2 is SYGVQD (reference sequence). Trimming left V 3 bases short and J 5 bases short, with 10 bases between. The CDR3 runs to 14 residues. The CDR3 sequence: CASSDPSLTGELFF. The CDR3 nucleotides are TGCGCCAGCAGTGATCCATCCCTAACCGGGGAGCTGTTTTTT.

This clonotype was counted a few times. The J gene is TRBJ1-6, the V gene TRBV9; D is uncertain. The V and J ends lost 3 bases and 5 bases respectively, with 12 bases between them. Germline-derived CDR1 and CDR2 are SGDLS and YYNGEE. CDR3 length equals 15 residues. CDR3 in amino acids: CASSGEELNNSPLHF. CDR3 in DNA: TGTGCCAGCAGCGGAGAAGAGTTAAATAATTCACCCCTCCACTTT. Using reference TRBV9 and TRBJ1-6 for the parts outside the CDR3, the full variable domain is DSGVTQTPKHLITATGQRVTLRCSPRSGDLSVYWYQQSLDQGLQFLIQYYNGEERAKGNILERFSAQQFPDLHSELNLSSLELGDSALYFCASSGEELNNSPLHFGNGTRLTVT.

This clonotype was detected many times. The genes are TRBV20-1 and TRBJ1-1, with 7 bases aligning to TRBD1. V lost 6 bases and J lost 9; bases outside the gene matches: 13. The germline CDR1 and CDR2 sequences are DFQATT and SNEGSKA (reference sequence). The CDR3 length is 13 residues. CDR3 DNA: TGCAGTGCAACAAACAGGGGATGGCTTCAAGCTTTCTTT. It yields the protein CSATNRGWLQAFF.

About this clonotype itself: A read error may be the cause here, since a much bigger clone is one base away. The rearrangement links TRBV28 to TRBJ1-3; D is ambiguous. The CDR3 sequence is 15 residues long. CDR1 and CDR2 (germline): MDHEN, SYDVKM. The CDR3: CASSLMGSSGNTISF. DNA for the CDR3: TGTGCCAGCAGTTTAATGGGGAGCTCTGGAAACACCATATCTTTT.

This clonotype was seen a handful of times. V gene TRBV29-1 combines with J gene TRBJ2-2, with 8 nucleotides matching TRBD1. Germline CDR1 SQVTM, CDR2 ANQGSEA. The CDR3 loop spans 12 amino acids. With V trimmed by 6 bases and J by 5 bases, 2 bases remained unmatched. CDR3 DNA sequence: TGCAGCGTGGACAGGGAAACCGGGGAGCTGTTTTTT. Translating gives CSVDRETGELFF.

The table lists this clonotype with a few counts. This chain uses TRBV19 with TRBJ2-2; the D gene is possibly TRBD2 (6 bases). CDR1 is LNHDA and CDR2 is SQIVND in the germline V gene (reference sequence). The length of the CDR3 is 14 residues. The germline V and J ends were trimmed by 5 bases and 4 bases, with 11 bases remaining between them. In DNA, the CDR3 is TGTGCCAGTAGTGCGGGATCTCGCACCGGGGAGCTGTTTTTT. Protein product: CASSAGSRTGELFF.

This clonotype was detected many times. The rearrangement uses TRBV3-1 and TRBJ1-2; TRBD1 might be the D (6 bases). This CDR3 spans 15 amino acids. Germline-derived CDR1 and CDR2 are LGHDT and YNNKEL (reference sequence). The V and J ends lost 5 bases and 2 bases respectively, with 15 bases between them. CDR3 residues: CASSLTVQGNYGYTF. The CDR3 bases are TGTGCCAGCAGCTTGACCGTACAGGGCAACTATGGCTACACCTTC.

In its sample, this clonotype was seen many times. The V gene is TRBV2, the J gene TRBJ2-2; D gene uncertain. The V end was cut by 6 bases, the J end by 4 bases, with 12 bases between. The CDR3 spans 14 residues. The germline gives CDR1 SNHLY, CDR2 FYNNEI. The CDR3 here is CASRVRWFTGELFF. CDR3 nucleotides: TGTGCCAGCAGGGTACGGTGGTTCACCGGGGAGCTGTTTTTT.

The table lists this clonotype with a few counts. This chain uses TRBV4-1 with TRBJ2-7; TRBD2 agrees at 15 bases. The V gene's germline CDR1 is MGHRA and CDR2 YSYEKL. This CDR3 is 17 amino acids long. V lost 1 base to trimming and J lost 4 bases; unmatched junction nucleotides: 5. CDR3 protein: CASSQGGLAGGGYEQYF. The DNA for the CDR3 is TGCGCCAGCAGCCAAGGGGGACTAGCGGGAGGCGGGTACGAGCAGTACTTC.

This clonotype was observed many times. V is TRBV3-1 and J is TRBJ2-1, with 14 nucleotides matching TRBD2. The length of the CDR3 is 16 residues. The V gene's germline CDR1 is LGHDT and CDR2 YNNKEL (reference sequence). Trimming at V came to 1 base and at J to 6 bases, leaving 2 bases not matched to a gene. The CDR3 bases are TGTGCCAGCAGCCAAGGGGGACTAGCGGGAGTCAATGAGCAGTTCTTC. Translated: CASSQGGLAGVNEQFF.

This clonotype has just a few counts. The chain employs TRBV20-1 and TRBJ2-5, with 8 bases matching TRBD2. Germline lookup yields CDR1 DFQATT and CDR2 SNEGSKA (reference sequence). The CDR3 consists of 14 residues. After removal of 3 bases from V and 5 bases from J, the junction contained 8 bases not matched to a gene. CDR3 protein: CSASLREGRETQYF. The DNA for the CDR3 is TGCAGTGCTAGTTTACGGGAGGGCCGGGAGACCCAGTACTTC.

As DNA, the CDR3 is TGCAGCGTTGACATTTCTGGGGAGCAGTTCTTC. It specifies CSVDISGEQFF. The chain carries TRBV29-1 and TRBJ2-1; D not certain. V was clipped by 3 bases and J by 10 bases, with 10 bases between them. Germline loops: CDR1 SQVTM, CDR2 ANQGSEA. The CDR3 covers 11 residues.

This clonotype has a count of ten or more. The chain employs TRBV7-2 and TRBJ1-2; no clear D gene. Germline lookup yields CDR1 SGHTA and CDR2 FQGNSA. The CDR3 covers 13 residues. Trimming cost V 1 base and J 2 bases, with 5 bases left between them. CDR3 region: CASSLGRNYGYTF. The CDR3 region has the DNA TGTGCCAGCAGCTTAGGCAGAAACTATGGCTACACCTTC.

The table lists this clonotype with many counts. The chain carries TRBV30 and TRBJ1-1, with D uncertain. Trimming took off 1 base at V and 3 bases at J, with 9 bases between the two ends. Germline CDR1 reads GTSNPN; CDR2 reads SVGIG (reference sequence). The CDR3 covers 13 residues. The CDR3 DNA reads as TGTGCCTGGAGTGCCTCCCGGGACACTGAAGCTTTCTTT. It yields the protein CAWSASRDTEAFF.

At least ten counts were recorded for this clonotype. An end of the junction differs from the germline gene, which may be a read error. The chain carries TRBV5-1 and TRBJ1-1, with 8 positions matching TRBD1. CDR1 is SGHRS and CDR2 is YFSETQ in the germline V gene. This CDR3 region has 13 residues. The CDR3 reads CASSLDRGTEAFF. CDR3 bases: TGTGCCAGCAGCTTAGACAGGGGAACTGAAGCTTTCTTT.

The table lists this clonotype with many counts. V is TRBV2 and J is TRBJ2-2, with TRBD1 matching 10 bases. Looked up from germline, CDR1 is SNHLY and CDR2 is FYNNEI. With V trimmed by 7 bases and J by 7 bases, 6 bases remained unmatched. This CDR3 region has 14 residues. CDR3 in amino acids: CASKGQGSNGELFF. CDR3 DNA sequence: TGTGCCAGCAAGGGACAGGGGTCGAACGGGGAGCTGTTTTTT.

In this sample, this clonotype turned up a few times. The chain couples TRBV24-1 to TRBJ2-3; D perhaps matches TRBD2 (5 bases). Per the germline V gene, CDR1 is KGHDR and CDR2 is SFDVKD. The CDR3 spans 14 residues. Trimming cost V 4 bases and J 0 bases, with 7 bases left between them. This CDR3 reads CATSEGGSTDTQYF. CDR3 DNA: TGTGCCACCAGTGAAGGCGGGAGCACAGATACGCAGTATTTT.

The chain employs TRBV5-5 and TRBJ1-1, with D uncertain. This CDR3 region has 15 residues. Germline CDR1 and CDR2: SGHKS and YYEKEE (reference sequence). V gave up 4 bases and J gave up 0 bases, with 13 bases separating them. The CDR3 region has the DNA TGTGCCAGCAGCCGGGGTGAGTTCATGAACACTGAAGCTTTCTTT. Translating gives CASSRGEFMNTEAFF.